The TCR beta chain described here comes from a study of shared clonotypes between healthy human individuals. This CDR3 comprises 13 residues. Trimming removed 3 bases from V and 2 bases from J; junction bases left unmatched: 4. In germline, CDR1 is GTSNPN, CDR2 SVGIG (reference sequence). General study findings and limits: There were few donors, and this limited the genetic and exposure-history diversity represented. Clonotypes shared by all four donors outscored non-shared clonotypes in generation probability.

Details on this clone: What it binds is not known.

This table comes from immunoSEQ multiplex PCR, and its TCRdb copy is limited to in-frame clones, with some not included. The sample has about 2.1 million clones, over 85% seen once. Terminally differentiated effector memory CD45RA+ cells were left out of the naive CD8 fraction, which was CD45RO-negative and positively selected for CCR7. V usage is TRBV30 and J usage is TRBJ2-7; 7 nucleotides match TRBD1. Sequencing was done on a sample of naive CD8+ T cells from PBMCs. The TCR sequence derives from a young man in good health. Some clones in this sample may be carry-over from other donors' samples. CDR3 DNA: TGTGCCTGGAGCGACAGGGTCACCTACGAGCAGTACTTC. Translating gives CAWSDRVTYEQYF. Together with reference TRBV30 and TRBJ2-7, the CDR3 gives the full variable domain: SQTIHQWPATLVQPVGSPLSLECTVEGTSNPNLYWYRQAAGRGLQLLFYSVGIGQISSEVPQNLSASRPQDRQFILSSKKLLLSDSGFYLCAWSDRVTYEQYFGPGTRLTVT.